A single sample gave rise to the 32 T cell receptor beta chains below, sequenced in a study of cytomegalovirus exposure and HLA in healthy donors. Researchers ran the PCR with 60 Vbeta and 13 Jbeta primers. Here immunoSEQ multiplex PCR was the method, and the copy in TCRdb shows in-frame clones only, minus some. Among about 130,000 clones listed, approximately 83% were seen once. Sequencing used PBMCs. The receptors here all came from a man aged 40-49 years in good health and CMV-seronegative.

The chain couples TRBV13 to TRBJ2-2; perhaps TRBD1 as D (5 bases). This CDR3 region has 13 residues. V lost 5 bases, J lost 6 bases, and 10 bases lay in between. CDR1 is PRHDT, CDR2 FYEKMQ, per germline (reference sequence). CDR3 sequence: CASSGAVSGELFF. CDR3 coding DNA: TGTGCCAGCAGCGGGGCGGTCTCCGGGGAGCTGTTTTTT.

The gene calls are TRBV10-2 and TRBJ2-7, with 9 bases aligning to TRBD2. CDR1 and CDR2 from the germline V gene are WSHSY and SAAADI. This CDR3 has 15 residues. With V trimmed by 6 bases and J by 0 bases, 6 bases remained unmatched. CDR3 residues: CASSVAGAPSYEQYF. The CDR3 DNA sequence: TGCGCCAGCAGCGTAGCGGGGGCTCCCTCCTACGAGCAGTACTTC.

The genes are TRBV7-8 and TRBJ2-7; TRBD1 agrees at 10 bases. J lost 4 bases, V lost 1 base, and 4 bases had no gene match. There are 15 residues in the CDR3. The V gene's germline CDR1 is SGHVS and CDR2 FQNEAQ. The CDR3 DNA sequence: TGTGCCAGCAGCTTAGGGCCGGGACAGGGGTACGAGCAGTACTTC. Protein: CASSLGPGQGYEQYF.

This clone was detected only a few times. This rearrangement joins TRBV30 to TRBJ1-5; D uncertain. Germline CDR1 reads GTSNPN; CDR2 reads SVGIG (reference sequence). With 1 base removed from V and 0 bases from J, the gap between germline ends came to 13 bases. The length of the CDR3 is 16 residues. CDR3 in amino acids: CAWSGGGSDSNQPQHF. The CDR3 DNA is TGTGCCTGGAGTGGTGGAGGCAGTGATAGCAATCAGCCCCAGCATTTT.

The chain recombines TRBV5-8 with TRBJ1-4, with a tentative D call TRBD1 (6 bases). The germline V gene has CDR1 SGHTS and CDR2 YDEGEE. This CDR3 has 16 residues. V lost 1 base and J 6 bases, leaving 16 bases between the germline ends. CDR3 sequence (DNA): TGTGCCAGCAGCTTGTATCGGGCCGGGGGGCATGAAAAACTGTTTTTT. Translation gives CASSLYRAGGHEKLFF.

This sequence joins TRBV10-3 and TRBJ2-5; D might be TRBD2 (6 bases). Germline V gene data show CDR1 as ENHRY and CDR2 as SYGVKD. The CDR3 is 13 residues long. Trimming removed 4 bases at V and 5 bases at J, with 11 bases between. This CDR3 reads CAISGLDGETQYF. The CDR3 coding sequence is TGTGCCATCAGTGGACTAGACGGGGAGACCCAGTACTTC.

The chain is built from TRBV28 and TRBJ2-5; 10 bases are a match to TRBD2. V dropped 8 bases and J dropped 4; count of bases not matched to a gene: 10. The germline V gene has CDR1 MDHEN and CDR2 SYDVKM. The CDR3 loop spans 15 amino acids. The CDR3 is CASYSSGRGRETQYF. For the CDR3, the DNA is TGTGCCAGCTACTCTAGCGGGAGAGGGAGAGAGACCCAGTACTTC. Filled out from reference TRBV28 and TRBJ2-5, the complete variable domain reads DVKVTQSSRYLVKRTGEKVFLECVQDMDHENMFWYRQDPGLGLRLIYFSYDVKMKEKGDIPEGYSVSREKKERFSLILESASTNQTSMYLCASYSSGRGRETQYFGPGTRLLVL.

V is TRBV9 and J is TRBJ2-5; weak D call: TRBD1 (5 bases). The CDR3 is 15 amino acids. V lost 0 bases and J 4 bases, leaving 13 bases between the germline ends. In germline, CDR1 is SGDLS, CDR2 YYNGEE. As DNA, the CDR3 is TGTGCCAGCAGCGTAGGTGACAGCCTCGGAGAGACCCAGTACTTC. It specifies CASSVGDSLGETQYF.

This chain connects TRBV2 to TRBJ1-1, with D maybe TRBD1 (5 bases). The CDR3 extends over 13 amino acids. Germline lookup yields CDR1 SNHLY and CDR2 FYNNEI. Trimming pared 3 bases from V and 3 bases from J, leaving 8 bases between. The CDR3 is CASSDREYTEAFF. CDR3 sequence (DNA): TGTGCCAGCAGTGACAGGGAATACACTGAAGCTTTCTTT. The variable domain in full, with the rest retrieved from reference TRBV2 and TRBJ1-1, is EPEVTQTPSHQVTQMGQEVILRCVPISNHLYFYWYRQILGQKVEFLVSFYNNEISEKSEIFDDQFSVERPDGSNFTLKIRSTKLEDSAMYFCASSDREYTEAFFGQGTRLTVV.

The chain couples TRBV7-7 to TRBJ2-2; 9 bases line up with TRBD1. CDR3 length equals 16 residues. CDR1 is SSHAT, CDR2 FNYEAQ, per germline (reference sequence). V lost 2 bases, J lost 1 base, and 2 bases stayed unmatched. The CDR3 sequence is CASSLTGQGNTGELFF. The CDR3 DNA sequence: TGTGCCAGCAGCTTAACGGGACAGGGGAACACCGGGGAGCTGTTTTTT.

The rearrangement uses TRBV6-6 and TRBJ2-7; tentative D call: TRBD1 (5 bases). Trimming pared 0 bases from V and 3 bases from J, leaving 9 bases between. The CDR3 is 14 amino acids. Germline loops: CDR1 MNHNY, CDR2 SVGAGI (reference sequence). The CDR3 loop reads CASSYSADNYEQYF. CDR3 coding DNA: TGTGCCAGCAGTTACTCGGCGGACAACTACGAGCAGTACTTC.

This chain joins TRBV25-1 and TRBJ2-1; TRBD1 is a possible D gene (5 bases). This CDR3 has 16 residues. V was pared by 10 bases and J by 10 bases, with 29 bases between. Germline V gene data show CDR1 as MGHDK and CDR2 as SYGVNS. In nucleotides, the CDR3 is TGTGCCACCTCTGGGGCCGCGATGAGGCTCCGGCGAGAGCAGTTCTTC. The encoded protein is CATSGAAMRLRREQFF.

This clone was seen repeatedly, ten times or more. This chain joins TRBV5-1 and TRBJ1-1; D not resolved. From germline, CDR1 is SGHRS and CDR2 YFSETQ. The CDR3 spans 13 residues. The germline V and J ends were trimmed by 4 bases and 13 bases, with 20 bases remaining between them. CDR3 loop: CASSPERLLYSFF. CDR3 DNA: TGCGCCAGCAGCCCTGAGCGCCTACTGTATAGTTTCTTT.

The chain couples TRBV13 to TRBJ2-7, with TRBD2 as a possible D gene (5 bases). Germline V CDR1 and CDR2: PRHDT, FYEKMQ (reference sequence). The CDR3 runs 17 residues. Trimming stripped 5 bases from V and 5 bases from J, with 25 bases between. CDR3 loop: CASSASGISLTGHEQYF. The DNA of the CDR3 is TGTGCCAGCAGCGCCTCCGGGATATCCCTCACGGGCCACGAGCAGTACTTC.

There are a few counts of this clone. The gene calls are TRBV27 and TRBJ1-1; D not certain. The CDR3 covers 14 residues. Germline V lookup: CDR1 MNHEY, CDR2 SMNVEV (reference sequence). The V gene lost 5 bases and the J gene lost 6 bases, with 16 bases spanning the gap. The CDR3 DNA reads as TGTGCCAGCAGTACCCCGTGGCCAGGCGCTGAAGCTTTCTTT. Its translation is CASSTPWPGAEAFF.

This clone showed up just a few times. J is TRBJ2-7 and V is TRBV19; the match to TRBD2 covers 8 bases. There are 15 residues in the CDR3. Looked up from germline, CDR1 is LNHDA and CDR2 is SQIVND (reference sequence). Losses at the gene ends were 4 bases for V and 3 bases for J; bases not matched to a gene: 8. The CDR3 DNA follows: TGTGCCAGTAGTACGGGGGGGCGGGATCACTACGAGCAGTACTTC. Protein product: CASSTGGRDHYEQYF.

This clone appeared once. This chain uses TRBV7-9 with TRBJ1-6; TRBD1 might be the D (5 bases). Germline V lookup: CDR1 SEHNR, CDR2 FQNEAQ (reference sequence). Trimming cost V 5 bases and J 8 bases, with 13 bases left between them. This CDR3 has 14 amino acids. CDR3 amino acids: CASSDRGSDSPLHF. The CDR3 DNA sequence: TGTGCCAGCAGCGACCGGGGGTCCGATTCACCCCTCCACTTT.

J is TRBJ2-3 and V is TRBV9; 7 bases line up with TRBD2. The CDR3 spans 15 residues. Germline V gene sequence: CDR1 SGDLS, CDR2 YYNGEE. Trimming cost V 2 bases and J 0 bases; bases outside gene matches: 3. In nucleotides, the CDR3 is TGTGCCAGCAGCGTCTTAGCGGGTAGCACAGATACGCAGTATTTT. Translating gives CASSVLAGSTDTQYF. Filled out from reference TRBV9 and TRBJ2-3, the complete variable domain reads DSGVTQTPKHLITATGQRVTLRCSPRSGDLSVYWYQQSLDQGLQFLIQYYNGEERAKGNILERFSAQQFPDLHSELNLSSLELGDSALYFCASSVLAGSTDTQYFGPGTRLTVL.

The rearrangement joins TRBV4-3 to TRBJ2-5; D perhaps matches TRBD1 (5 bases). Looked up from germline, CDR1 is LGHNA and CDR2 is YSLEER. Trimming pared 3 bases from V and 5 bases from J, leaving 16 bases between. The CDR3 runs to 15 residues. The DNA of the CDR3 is TGCGCCAGCAGCCATTCGCAGGGCGCCGGGGAGACCCAGTACTTC. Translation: CASSHSQGAGETQYF.

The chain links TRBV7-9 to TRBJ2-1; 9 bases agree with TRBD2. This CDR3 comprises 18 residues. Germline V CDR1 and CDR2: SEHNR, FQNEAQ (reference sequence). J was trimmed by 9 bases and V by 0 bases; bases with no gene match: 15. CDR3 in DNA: TGTGCCAGCAGCTTAGCGAGGGGATTGCGGGGGGGCAACGGTGAGCAGTTCTTC. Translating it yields CASSLARGLRGGNGEQFF.

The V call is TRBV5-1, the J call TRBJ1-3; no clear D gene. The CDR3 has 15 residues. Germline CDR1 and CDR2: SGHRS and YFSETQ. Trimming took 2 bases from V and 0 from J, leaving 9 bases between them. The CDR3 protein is CASSLSLSSGNTIYF. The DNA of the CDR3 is TGCGCCAGCAGCTTATCACTGAGCTCTGGAAACACCATATATTTT. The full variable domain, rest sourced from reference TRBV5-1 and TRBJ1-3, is KAGVTQTPRYLIKTRGQQVTLSCSPISGHRSVSWYQQTPGQGLQFLFEYFSETQRNKGNFPGRFSGRQFSNSRSEMNVSTLELGDSALYLCASSLSLSSGNTIYFGEGSWLTVV.

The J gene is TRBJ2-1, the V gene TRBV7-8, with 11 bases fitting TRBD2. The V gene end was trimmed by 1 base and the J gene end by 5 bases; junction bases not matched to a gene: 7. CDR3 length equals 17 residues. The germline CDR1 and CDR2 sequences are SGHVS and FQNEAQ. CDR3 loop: CASSLVLAGGFNNEQFF. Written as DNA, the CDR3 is TGTGCCAGCAGCTTAGTGTTAGCGGGAGGGTTCAACAATGAGCAGTTCTTC.

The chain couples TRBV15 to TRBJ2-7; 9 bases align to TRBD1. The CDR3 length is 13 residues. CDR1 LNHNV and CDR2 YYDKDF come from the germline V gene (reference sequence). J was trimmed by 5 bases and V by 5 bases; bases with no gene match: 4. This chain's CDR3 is CATSRDREHEQYF. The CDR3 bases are TGTGCCACCAGCCGGGACAGGGAACACGAGCAGTACTTC.

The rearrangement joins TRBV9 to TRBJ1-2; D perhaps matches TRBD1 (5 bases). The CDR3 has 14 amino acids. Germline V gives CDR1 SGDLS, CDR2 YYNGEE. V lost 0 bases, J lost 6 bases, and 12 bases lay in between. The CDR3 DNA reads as TGTGCCAGCAGCGTAGAGGAGGGGCTGGATGGCTACACCTTC. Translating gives CASSVEEGLDGYTF.

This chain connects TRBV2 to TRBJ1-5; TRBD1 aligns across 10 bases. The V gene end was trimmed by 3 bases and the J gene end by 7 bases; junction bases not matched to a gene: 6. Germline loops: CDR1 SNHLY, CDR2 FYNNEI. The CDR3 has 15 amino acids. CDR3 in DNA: TGTGCCAGCAGTGAGGGACAGGGGACCGGACAGCCCCAGCATTTT. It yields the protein CASSEGQGTGQPQHF.

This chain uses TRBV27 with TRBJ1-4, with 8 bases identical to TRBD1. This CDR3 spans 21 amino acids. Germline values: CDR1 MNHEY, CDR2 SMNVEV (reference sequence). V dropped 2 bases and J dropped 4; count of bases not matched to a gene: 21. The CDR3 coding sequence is TGTGCCAGCAGTTTAGAGTATCCCCACAGGGGGGAGCAGAATTATAATGAAAAACTGTTTTTT. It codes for CASSLEYPHRGEQNYNEKLFF.

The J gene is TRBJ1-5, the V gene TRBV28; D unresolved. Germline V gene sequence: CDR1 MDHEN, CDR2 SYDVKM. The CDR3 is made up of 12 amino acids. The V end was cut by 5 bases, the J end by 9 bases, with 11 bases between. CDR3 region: CASSIPLWPQHF. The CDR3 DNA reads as TGTGCCAGCAGTATTCCTCTTTGGCCCCAGCATTTT.

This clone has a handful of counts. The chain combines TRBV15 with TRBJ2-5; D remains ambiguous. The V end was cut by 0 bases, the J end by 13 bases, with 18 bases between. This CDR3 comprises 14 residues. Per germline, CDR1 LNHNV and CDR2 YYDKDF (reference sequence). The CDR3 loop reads CATSRDPQNEEMYF. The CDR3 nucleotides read TGTGCCACCAGCAGAGATCCTCAGAACGAGGAAATGTACTTC. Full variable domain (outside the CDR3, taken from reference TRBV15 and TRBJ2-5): DAMVIQNPRYQVTQFGKPVTLSCSQTLNHNVMYWYQQKSSQAPKLLFHYYDKDFNNEADTPDNFQSRRPNTSFCFLDIRSPGLGDTAMYLCATSRDPQNEEMYFGPGTRLLVL.

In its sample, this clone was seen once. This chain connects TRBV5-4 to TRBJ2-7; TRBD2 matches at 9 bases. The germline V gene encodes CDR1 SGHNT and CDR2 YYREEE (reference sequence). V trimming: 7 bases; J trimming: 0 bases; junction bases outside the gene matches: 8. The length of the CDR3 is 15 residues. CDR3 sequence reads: CASVSKTSGSYEQYF. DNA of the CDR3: TGTGCCAGCGTGTCGAAGACTAGCGGCTCCTACGAGCAGTACTTC.

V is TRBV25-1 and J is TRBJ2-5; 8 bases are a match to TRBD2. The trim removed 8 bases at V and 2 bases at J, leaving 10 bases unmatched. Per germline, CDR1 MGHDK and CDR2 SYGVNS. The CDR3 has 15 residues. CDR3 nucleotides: TGTGCCAGCCAAACCCGCGGGGGGCTACAAGAGACCCAGTACTTC. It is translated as CASQTRGGLQETQYF.

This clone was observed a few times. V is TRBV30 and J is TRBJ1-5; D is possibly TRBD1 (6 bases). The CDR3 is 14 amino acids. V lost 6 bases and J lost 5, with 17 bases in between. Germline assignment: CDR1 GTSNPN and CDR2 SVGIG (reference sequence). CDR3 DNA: TGTGCCTGCTCCACAGGGAGAGGGGATCAGCCCCAGCATTTT. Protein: CACSTGRGDQPQHF.

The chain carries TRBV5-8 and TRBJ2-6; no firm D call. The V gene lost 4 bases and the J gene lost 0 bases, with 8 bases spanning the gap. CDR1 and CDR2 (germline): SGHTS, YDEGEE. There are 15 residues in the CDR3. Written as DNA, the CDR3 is TGTGCCAGCAGCCTCGGTAACTCTGGGGCCAACGTCCTGACTTTC. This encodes CASSLGNSGANVLTF.